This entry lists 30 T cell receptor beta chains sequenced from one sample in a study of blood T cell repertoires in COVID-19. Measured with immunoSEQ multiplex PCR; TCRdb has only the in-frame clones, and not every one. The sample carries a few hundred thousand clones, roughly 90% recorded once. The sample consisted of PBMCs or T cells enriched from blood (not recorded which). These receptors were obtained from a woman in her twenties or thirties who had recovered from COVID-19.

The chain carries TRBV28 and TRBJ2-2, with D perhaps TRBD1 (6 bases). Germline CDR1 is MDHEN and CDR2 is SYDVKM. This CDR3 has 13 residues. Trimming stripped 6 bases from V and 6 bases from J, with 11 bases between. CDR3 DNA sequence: TGTGCCAGCAGCCCTCACAGGGCCGGGGAGCTGTTTTTT. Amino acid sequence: CASSPHRAGELFF.

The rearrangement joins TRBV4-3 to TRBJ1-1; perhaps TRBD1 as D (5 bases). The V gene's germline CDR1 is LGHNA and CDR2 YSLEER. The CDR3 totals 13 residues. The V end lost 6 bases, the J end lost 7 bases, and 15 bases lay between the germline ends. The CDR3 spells CASSHTGGREAFF. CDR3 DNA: TGCGCCAGCAGTCATACAGGTGGACGTGAAGCTTTCTTT.

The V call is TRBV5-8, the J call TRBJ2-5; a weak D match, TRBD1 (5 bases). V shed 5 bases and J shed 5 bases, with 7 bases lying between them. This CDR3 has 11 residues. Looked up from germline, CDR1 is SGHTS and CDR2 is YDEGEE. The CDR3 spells CASRGHETQYF. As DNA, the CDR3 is TGTGCCAGCAGGGGGCACGAGACCCAGTACTTC.

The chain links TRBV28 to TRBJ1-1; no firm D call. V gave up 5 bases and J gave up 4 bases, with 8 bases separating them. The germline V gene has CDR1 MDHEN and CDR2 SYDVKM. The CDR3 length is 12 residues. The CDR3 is CASSPRGTEAFF. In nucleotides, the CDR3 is TGTGCCAGCAGTCCCCGGGGCACTGAAGCTTTCTTT.

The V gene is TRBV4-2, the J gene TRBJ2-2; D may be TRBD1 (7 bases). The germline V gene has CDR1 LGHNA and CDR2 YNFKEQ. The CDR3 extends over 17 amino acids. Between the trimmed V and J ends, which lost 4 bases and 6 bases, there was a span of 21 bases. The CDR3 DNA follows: TGTGCCAGCAGCCGGACAGGTGTGGGGGAGGTTCCCGGGGAGCTGTTTTTT. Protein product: CASSRTGVGEVPGELFF.

In DNA, the CDR3 is TGTGCCAGCAGTTTCCTGAGGCGTTCAGACTATGGCTACACCTTC. Encoded protein: CASSFLRRSDYGYTF. V gene TRBV2 combines with J gene TRBJ1-2, with D unclear. V lost 5 bases and J lost 3, with 16 bases in between. CDR3 size: 15 residues. Germline loops: CDR1 SNHLY, CDR2 FYNNEI. Using reference TRBV2 and TRBJ1-2 for the parts outside the CDR3, the full variable domain is EPEVTQTPSHQVTQMGQEVILRCVPISNHLYFYWYRQILGQKVEFLVSFYNNEISEKSEIFDDQFSVERPDGSNFTLKIRSTKLEDSAMYFCASSFLRRSDYGYTFGSGTRLTVV.

CDR3 bases: TGTGCCAGCAGCCAACCCGGGACTCCCTCCTACGAGCAGTACTTC. Amino acid sequence: CASSQPGTPSYEQYF. V gene TRBV27 combines with J gene TRBJ2-7, with a tentative D call TRBD2 (6 bases). With 6 bases removed from V and 0 bases from J, the gap between germline ends came to 15 bases. The CDR3 has 15 residues. CDR1 is MNHEY and CDR2 is SMNVEV in the germline V gene (reference sequence).

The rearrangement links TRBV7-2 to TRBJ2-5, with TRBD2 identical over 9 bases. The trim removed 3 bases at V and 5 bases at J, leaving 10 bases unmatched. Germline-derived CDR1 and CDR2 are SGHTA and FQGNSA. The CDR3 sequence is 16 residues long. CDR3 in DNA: TGTGCCAGCAGCTTTCCGGGACTAGCCCGTGGGGAGACCCAGTACTTC. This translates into CASSFPGLARGETQYF.

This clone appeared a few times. CDR3 amino acids: CAHGRGLPYEQYF. In DNA, the CDR3 is TGTGCCCACGGCAGGGGCCTTCCCTACGAGCAGTACTTC. The chain combines TRBV30 with TRBJ2-7; possible D gene TRBD1, 6 bases. This CDR3 has 13 amino acids. Germline V gene data show CDR1 as GTSNPN and CDR2 as SVGIG (reference sequence). V lost 8 bases and J 2 bases, leaving 16 bases between the germline ends.

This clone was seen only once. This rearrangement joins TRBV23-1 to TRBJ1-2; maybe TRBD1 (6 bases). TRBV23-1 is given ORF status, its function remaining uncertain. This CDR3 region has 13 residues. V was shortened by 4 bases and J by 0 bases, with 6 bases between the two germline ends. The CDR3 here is CASSRTANYGYTF. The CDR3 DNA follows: TGCGCCAGCAGTCGGACAGCTAACTATGGCTACACCTTC.

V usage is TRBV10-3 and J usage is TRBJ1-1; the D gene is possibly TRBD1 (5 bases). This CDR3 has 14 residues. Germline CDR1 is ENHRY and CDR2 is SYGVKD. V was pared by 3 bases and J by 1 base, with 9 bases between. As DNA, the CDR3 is TGTGCCATCAGTGATAGGGGCAAGAACACTGAAGCTTTCTTT. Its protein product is CAISDRGKNTEAFF.

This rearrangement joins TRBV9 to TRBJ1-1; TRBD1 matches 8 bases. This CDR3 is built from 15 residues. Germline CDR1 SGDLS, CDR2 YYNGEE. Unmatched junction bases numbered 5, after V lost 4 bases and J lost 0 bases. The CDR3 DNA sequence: TGTGCCAGCAGCACCCGACAGGGGATGAACACTGAAGCTTTCTTT. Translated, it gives CASSTRQGMNTEAFF.

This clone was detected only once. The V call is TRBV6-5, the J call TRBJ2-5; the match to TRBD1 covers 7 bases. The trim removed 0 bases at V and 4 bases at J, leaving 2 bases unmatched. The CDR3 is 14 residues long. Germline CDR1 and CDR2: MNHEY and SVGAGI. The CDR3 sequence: CASSYSRTGETQYF. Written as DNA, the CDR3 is TGTGCCAGCAGTTACTCGAGGACAGGAGAGACCCAGTACTTC.

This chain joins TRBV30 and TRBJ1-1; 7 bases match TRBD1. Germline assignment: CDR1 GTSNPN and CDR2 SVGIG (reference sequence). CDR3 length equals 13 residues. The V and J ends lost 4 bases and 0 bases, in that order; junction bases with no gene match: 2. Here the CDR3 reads CAWITGVNTEAFF. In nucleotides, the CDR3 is TGTGCCTGGATAACAGGGGTGAACACTGAAGCTTTCTTT.

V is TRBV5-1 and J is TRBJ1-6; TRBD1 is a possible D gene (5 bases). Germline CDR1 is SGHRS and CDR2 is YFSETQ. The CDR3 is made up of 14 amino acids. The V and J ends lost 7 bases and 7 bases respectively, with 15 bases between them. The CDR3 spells CASSPGGPNSPLHF. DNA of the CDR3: TGCGCCAGCTCCCCCGGGGGTCCAAATTCACCCCTCCACTTT.

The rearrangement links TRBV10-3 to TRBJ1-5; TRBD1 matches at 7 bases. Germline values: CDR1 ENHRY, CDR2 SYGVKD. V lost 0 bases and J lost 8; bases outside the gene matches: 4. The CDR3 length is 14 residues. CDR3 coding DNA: TGTGCCATCAGTGAGTCGACGACAGGGAAGCCCCAGCATTTT. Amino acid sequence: CAISESTTGKPQHF.

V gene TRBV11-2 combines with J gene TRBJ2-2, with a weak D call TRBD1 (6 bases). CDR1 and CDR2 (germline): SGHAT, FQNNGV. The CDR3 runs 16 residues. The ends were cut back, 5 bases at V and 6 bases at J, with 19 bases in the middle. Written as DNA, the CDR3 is TGTGCCAGCAGCCGCCTTGGACAGTTAGAAGCCGGGGAGCTGTTTTTT. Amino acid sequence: CASSRLGQLEAGELFF.

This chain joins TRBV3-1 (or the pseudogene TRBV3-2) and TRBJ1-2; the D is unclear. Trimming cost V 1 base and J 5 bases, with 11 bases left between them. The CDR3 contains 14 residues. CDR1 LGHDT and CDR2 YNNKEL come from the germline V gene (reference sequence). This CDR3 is CASSQGPEGYGYTF. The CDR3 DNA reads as TGTGCCAGCAGCCAAGGTCCAGAGGGATATGGCTACACCTTC.

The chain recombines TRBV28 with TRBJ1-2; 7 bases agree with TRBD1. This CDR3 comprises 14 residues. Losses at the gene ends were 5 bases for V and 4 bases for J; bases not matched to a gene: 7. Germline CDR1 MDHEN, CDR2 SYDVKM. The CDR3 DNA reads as TGTGCCAGCAGTCCTCCGACAGGGCGCTATGGCTACACCTTC. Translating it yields CASSPPTGRYGYTF.

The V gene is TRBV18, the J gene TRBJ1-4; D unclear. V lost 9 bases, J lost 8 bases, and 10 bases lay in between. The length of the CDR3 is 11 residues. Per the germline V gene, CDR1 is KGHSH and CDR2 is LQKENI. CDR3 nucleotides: TGTGCCAGTGGAAGAGGGGAAAAACTGTTTTTT. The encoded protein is CASGRGEKLFF.

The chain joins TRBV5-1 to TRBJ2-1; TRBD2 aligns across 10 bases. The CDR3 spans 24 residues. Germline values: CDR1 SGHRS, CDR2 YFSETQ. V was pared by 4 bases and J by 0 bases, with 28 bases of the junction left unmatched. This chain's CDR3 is CASSLRTDTRLAGVPSYSYNEQFF. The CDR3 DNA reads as TGCGCCAGCAGCCTCCGGACCGATACAAGGCTAGCGGGAGTCCCTTCATACTCCTACAATGAGCAGTTCTTC.

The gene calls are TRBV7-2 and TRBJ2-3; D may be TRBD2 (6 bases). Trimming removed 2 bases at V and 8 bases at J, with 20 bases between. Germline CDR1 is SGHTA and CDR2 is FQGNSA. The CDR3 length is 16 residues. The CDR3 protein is CASSLYGGPNSATQYF. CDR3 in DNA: TGTGCCAGCAGCTTATACGGGGGTCCGAACTCGGCTACGCAGTATTTT.

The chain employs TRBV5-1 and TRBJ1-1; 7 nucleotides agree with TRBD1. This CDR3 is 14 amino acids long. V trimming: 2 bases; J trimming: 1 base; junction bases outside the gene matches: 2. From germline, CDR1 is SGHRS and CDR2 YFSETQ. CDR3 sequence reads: CASSFRDRNTEAFF. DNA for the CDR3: TGCGCCAGCAGCTTCCGGGACAGGAACACTGAAGCTTTCTTT.

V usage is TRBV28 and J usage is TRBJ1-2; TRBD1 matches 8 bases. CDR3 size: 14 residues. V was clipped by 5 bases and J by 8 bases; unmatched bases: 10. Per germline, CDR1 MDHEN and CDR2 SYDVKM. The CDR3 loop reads CASSPGQESFGYTF. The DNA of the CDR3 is TGTGCCAGCAGTCCGGGACAGGAGTCTTTCGGCTACACCTTC.

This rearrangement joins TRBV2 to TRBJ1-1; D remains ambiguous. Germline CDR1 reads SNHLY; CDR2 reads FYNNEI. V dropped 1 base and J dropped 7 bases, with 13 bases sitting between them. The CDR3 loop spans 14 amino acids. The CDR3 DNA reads TGTGCCAGCAGTGAAGAGGGAGGGTCGGGTGAAGCTTTCTTT. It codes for CASSEEGGSGEAFF.

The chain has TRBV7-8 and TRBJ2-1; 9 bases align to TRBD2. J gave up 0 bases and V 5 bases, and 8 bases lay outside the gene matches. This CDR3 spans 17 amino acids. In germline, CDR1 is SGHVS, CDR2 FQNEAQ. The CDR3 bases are TGTGCCAGCAGCATTCCAATAGCGGGGGACTCCTACAATGAGCAGTTCTTC. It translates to CASSIPIAGDSYNEQFF.

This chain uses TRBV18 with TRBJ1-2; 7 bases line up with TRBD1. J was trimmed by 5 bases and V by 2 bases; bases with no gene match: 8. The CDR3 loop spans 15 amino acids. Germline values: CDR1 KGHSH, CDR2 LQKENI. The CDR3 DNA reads TGTGCCAGCTCACCAGTCCCAGGGGGAGCGTATGGCTACACCTTC. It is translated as CASSPVPGGAYGYTF.

In DNA, the CDR3 is TGTGCCAGCAGCCCGCTGGGCGGGAGGAGCTCCTACGAGCAGTACTTC. This codes for CASSPLGGRSSYEQYF. The chain carries TRBV7-2 and TRBJ2-7; TRBD2 matches at 8 bases. The germline V gene has CDR1 SGHTA and CDR2 FQGNSA. CDR3 length equals 16 residues. V was clipped by 5 bases and J by 0 bases; unmatched bases: 9.

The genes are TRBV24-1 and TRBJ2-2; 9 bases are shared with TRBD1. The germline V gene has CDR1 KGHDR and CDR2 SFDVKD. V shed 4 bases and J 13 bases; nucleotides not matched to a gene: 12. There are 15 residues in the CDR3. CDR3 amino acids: CATSEGQGATRGLFF. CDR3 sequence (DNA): TGTGCCACCAGTGAGGGACAGGGCGCGACGCGCGGGCTGTTTTTT.

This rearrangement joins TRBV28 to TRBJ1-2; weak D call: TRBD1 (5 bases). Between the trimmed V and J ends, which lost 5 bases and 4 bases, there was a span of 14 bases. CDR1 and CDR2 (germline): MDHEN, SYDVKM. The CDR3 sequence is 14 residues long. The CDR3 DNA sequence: TGTGCCAGCAGTCCACACGACAGCACCTATGGCTACACCTTC. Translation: CASSPHDSTYGYTF.